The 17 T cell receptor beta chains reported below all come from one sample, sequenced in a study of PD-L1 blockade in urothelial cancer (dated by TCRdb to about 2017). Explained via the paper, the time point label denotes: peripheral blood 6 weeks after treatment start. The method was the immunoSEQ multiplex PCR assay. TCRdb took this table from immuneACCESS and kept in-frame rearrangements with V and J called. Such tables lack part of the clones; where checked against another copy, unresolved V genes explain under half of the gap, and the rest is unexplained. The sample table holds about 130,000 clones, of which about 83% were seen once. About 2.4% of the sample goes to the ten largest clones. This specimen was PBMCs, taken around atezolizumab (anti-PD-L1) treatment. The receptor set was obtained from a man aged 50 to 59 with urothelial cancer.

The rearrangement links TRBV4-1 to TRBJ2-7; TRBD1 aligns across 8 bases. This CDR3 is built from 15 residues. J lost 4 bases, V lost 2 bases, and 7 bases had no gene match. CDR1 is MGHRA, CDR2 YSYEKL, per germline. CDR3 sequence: CASSQSETGEYEQYF. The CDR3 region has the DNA TGCGCCAGCAGCCAATCGGAGACAGGGGAATACGAGCAGTACTTC.

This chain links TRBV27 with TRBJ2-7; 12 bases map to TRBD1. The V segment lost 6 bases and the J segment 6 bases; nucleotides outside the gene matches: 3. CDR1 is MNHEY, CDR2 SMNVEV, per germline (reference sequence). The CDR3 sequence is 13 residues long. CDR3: CASRGQGAGEQYF. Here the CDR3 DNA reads TGTGCCAGCAGGGGACAGGGGGCGGGCGAGCAGTACTTC.

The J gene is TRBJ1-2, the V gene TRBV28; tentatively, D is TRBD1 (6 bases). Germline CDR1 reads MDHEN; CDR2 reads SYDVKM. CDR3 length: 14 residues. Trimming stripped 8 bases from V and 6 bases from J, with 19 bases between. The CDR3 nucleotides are TGTGCCAGCCGCACAGGGTCGCTCTATCATGGCTACACCTTC. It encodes CASRTGSLYHGYTF.

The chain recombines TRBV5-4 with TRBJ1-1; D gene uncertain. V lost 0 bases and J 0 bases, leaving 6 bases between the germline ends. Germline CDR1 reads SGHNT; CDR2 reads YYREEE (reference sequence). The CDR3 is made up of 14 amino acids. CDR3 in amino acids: CASSLELLNTEAFF. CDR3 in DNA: TGTGCCAGCAGCTTGGAACTCTTGAACACTGAAGCTTTCTTT.

CDR3 DNA: TGCGCCAGCAGGTACAACAGGGATATGAGCACTGAAGCTTTCTTT. This sequence encodes CASRYNRDMSTEAFF. The V call is TRBV4-1, the J call TRBJ1-1; possibly TRBD1 for D (6 bases). Trimming removed 6 bases at V and 4 bases at J, with 18 bases between. The CDR3 is 15 amino acids. Germline CDR1 MGHRA, CDR2 YSYEKL.

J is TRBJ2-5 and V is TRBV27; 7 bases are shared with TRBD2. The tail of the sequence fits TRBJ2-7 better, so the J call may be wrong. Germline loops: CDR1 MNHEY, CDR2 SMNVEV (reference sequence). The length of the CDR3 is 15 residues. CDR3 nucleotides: TGTGCCAGCAGTCCGGTCCTAGCGGCCCCTGGCGAGCAGTACTTC. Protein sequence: CASSPVLAAPGEQYF.

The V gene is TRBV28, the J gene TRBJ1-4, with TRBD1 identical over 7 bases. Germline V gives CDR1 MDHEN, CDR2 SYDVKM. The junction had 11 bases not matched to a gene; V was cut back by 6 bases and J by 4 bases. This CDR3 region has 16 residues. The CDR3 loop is CASRTTERGLNEKLFF. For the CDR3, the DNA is TGTGCCAGCAGAACTACGGAAAGGGGGCTTAATGAAAAACTGTTTTTT.

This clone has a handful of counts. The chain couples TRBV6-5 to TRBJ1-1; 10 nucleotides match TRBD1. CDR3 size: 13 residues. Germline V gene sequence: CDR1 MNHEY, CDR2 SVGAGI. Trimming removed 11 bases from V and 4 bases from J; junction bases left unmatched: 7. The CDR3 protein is CAATGQGFTEAFF. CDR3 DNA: TGTGCCGCTACGGGACAGGGGTTCACTGAAGCTTTCTTT.

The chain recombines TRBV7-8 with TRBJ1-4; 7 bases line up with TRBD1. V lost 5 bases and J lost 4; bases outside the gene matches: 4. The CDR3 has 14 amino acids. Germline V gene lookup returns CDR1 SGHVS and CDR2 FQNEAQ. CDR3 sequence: CASSRGQSNEKLFF. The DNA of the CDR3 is TGTGCCAGCAGCCGGGGACAGAGTAATGAAAAACTGTTTTTT.

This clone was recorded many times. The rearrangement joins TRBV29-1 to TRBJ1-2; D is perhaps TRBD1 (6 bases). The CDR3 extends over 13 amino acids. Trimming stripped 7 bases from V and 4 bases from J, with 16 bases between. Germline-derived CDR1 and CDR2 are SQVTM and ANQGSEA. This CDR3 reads CSAKQGTPYGYTF. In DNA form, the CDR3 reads TGCAGCGCAAAGCAGGGGACCCCCTATGGCTACACCTTC.

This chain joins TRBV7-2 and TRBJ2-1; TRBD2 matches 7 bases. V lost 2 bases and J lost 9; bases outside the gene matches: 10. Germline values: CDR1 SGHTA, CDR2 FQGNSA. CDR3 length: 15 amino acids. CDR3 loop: CASSLRWEGHSEQFF. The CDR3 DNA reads TGTGCCAGCAGCTTACGGTGGGAGGGCCACAGTGAGCAGTTCTTC.

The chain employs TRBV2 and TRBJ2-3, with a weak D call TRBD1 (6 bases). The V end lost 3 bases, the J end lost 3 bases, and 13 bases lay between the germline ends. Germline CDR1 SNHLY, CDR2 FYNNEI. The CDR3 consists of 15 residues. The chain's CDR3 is CASSEGRQETDTQYF. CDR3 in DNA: TGTGCCAGCAGTGAGGGTAGACAGGAGACAGATACGCAGTATTTT.

This CDR3 reads CATSPGTTNTGELFF. The CDR3 DNA sequence: TGCGCCACCTCACCCGGGACAACGAACACCGGGGAGCTGTTTTTT. This chain links TRBV5-1 with TRBJ2-2; TRBD1 is a possible D gene (6 bases). CDR1 is SGHRS and CDR2 is YFSETQ in the germline V gene. The V end lost 9 bases, the J end lost 0 bases, and 15 bases lay between the germline ends. The CDR3 has 15 amino acids.

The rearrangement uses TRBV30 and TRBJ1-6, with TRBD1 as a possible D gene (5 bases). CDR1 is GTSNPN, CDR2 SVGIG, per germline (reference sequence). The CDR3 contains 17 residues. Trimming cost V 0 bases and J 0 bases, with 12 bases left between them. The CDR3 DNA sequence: TGTGCCTGGAGTGTGGGCAGGACAAGCTCCTATAATTCACCCCTCCACTTT. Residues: CAWSVGRTSSYNSPLHF.

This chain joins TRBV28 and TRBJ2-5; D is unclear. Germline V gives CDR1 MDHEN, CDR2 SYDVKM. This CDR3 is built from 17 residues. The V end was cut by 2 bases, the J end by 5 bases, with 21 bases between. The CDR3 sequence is CASSLRSSGANSETQYF. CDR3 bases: TGTGCCAGCAGTTTACGGTCTTCCGGAGCCAATAGTGAGACCCAGTACTTC.

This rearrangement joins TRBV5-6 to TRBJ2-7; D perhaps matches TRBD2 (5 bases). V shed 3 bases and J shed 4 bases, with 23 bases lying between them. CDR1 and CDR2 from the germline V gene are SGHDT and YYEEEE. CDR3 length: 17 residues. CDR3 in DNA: TGTGCCAGCAGCTCCTATCCGGAGGTTTTCAACCGATACGAGCAGTACTTC. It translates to CASSSYPEVFNRYEQYF.

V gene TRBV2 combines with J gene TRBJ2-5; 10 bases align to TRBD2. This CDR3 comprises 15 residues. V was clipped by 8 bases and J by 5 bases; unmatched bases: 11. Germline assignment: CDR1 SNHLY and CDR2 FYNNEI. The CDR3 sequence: CASGFSSGSLETQYF. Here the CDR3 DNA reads TGTGCCAGCGGGTTTTCTAGCGGGAGTCTGGAGACCCAGTACTTC.